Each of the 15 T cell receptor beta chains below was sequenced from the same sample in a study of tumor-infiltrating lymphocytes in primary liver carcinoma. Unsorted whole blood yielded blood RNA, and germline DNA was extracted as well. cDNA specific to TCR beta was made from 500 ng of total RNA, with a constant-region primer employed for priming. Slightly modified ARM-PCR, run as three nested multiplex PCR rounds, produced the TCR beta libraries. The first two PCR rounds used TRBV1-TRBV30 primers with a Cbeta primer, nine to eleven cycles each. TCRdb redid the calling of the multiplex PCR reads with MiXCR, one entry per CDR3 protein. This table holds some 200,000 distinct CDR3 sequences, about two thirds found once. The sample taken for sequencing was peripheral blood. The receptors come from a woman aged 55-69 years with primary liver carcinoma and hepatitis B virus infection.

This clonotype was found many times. CDR3 region: CASSLRTSLGELFF. CDR3 coding DNA: TGTGCCAGCAGTCTTCGGACTAGCCTCGGGGAGCTGTTTTTT. The chain recombines TRBV12-3 or TRBV12-4 with TRBJ2-2, with 8 bases identical to TRBD2. The CDR3 runs to 14 residues. After removal of 5 bases from V and 7 bases from J, the junction contained 6 bases not matched to a gene.

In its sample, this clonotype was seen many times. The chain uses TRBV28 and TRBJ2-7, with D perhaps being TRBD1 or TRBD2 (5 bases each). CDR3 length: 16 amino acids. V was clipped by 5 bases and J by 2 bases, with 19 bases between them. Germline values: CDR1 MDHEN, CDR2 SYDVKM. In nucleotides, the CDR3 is TGTGCCAGCAGTCCCCTCGGACGGGGCCAAACCTACGAGCAGTACTTC. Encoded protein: CASSPLGRGQTYEQYF.

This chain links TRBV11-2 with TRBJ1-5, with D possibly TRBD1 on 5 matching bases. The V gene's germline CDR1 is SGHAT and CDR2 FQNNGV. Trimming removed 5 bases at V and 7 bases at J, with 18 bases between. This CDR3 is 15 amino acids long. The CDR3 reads CASSIGGGRAQPQHF. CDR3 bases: TGTGCCAGCAGCATAGGCGGGGGGAGGGCACAGCCCCAGCATTTT.

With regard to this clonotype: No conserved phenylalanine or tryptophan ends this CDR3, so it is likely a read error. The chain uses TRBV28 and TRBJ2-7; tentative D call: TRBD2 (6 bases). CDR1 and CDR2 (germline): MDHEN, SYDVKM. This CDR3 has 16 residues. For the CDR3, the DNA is TGTGGCAGCAGTGGGAAATGGGCAGGCGGGACCTACGAGCAGTACCTC. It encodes CGSSGKWAGGTYEQYL.

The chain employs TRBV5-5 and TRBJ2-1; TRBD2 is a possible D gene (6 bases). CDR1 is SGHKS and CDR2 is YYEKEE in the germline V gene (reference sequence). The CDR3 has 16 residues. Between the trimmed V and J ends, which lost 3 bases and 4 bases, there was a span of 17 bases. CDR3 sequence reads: CASSSTIGSRYNEQFF. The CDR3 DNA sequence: TGTGCCAGCAGCTCGACTATCGGGAGCCGGTACAATGAGCAGTTCTTC.

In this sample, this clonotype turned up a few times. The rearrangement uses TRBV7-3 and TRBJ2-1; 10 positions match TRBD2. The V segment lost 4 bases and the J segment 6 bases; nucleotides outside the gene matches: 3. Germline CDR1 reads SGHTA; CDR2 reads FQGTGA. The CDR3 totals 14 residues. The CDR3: CASSSGTSVNEQFF. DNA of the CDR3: TGTGCCAGCAGCTCGGGGACTAGCGTCAATGAGCAGTTCTTC. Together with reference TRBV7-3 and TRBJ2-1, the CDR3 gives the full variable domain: GAGVSQTPSNKVTEKGKYVELRCDPISGHTALYWYRQSLGQGPEFLIYFQGTGAADDSGLPNDRFFAVRPEGSVSTLKIQRTERGDSAVYLCASSSGTSVNEQFFGPGTRLTVL.

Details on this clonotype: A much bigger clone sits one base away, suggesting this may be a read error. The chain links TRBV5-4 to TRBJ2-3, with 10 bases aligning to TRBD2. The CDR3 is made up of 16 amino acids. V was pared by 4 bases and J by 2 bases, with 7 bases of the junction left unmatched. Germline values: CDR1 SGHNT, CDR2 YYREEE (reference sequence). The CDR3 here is CASSRGLAASTDTQYF. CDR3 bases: TGTGCCAGCAGCCGCGGACTAGCGGCTTCCACAGATACGCAGTATTTT.

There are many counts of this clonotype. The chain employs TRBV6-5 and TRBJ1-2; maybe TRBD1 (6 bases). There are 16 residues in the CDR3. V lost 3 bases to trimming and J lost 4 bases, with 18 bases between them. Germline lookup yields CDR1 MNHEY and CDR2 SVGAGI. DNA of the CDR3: TGTGCCAGCAGTTATGTTACAGGGACGGGGGCCTATGGCTACACCTTC. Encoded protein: CASSYVTGTGAYGYTF.

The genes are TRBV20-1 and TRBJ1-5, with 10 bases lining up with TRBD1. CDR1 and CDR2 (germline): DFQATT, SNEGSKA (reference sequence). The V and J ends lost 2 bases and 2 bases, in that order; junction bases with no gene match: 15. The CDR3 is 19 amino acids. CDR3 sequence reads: CSARPVAGQGQFGNQPQHF. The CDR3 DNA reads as TGCAGTGCTAGACCTGTGGCGGGACAGGGGCAATTCGGCAATCAGCCCCAGCATTTT.

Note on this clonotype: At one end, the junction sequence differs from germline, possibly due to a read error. The CDR3 nucleotides are TGTGCCGGCAGTTTGGGGGGGCGGACAGATACGCAGTATTTT. Protein: CAGSLGGRTDTQYF. The chain employs TRBV6-5 and TRBJ2-3, with D possibly being TRBD2 (7 bases). CDR3 size: 14 residues. Germline CDR1 and CDR2: MNHEY and SVGAGI.

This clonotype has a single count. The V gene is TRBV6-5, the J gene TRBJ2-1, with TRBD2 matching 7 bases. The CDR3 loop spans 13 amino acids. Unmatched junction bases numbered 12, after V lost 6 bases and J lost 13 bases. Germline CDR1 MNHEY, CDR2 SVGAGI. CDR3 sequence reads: CASSHGLDGKQFF. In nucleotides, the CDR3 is TGTGCCAGCAGCCACGGACTAGACGGTAAACAGTTCTTC.

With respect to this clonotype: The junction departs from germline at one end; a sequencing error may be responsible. CDR3 in DNA: TGTGCCACAACTAGCGGGGGATGGGGATTCCACGATCAGTACTTC. It specifies CATTSGGWGFHDQYF. The V and J genes are TRBV5-4 and TRBJ2-7; 11 nucleotides agree with TRBD2. Germline CDR1 and CDR2: SGHNT and YYREEE (reference sequence). The CDR3 extends over 15 amino acids.

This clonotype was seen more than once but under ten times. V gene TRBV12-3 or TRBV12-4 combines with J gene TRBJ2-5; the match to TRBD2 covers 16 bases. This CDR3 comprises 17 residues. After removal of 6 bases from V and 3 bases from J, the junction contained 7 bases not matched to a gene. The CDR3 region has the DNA TGTGCCAGCAGCCAAGGGACTAGCGGGAGGGCCGAAGAGACCCAGTACTTC. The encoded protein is CASSQGTSGRAEETQYF.

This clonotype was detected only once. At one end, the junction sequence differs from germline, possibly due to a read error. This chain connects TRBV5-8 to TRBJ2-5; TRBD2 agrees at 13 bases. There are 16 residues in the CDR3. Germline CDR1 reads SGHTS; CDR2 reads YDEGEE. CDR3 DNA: TGTACCAGCAGCTTGGAACTAGCGGGAGGGATGGAGACCCAGTACTTC. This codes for CTSSLELAGGMETQYF.

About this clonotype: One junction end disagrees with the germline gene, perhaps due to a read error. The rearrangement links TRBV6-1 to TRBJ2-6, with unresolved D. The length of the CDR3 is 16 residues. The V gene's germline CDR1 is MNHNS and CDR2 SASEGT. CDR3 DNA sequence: TGTGCCACCCCACCTCGACCTTTCTCTGGGGTCAACGTCCTGACTTTC. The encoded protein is CATPPRPFSGVNVLTF.